The 8 T cell receptor beta chains reported below all come from one sample, sequenced in a study of OX40 agonist ivuxolimab in advanced cancers. The method was immunoSEQ multiplex PCR; TCRdb's version includes in-frame clones alone and lacks a portion of them. The sample contains fewer than 100,000 clones, about 89% of which appear only once. The sample was CD4+ or CD8+ T cells sorted from blood, taken in a trial of the OX40 agonist ivuxolimab. Every receptor here comes from an adult with an advanced solid tumor such as melanoma, head and neck, liver or kidney cancer.

As to this clone: Within the sample, other DNA sequences also encode this same CDR3. The V call is TRBV5-1, the J call TRBJ2-5; D is unresolved. V shed 1 base and J shed 5 bases, with 3 bases lying between them. The germline CDR1 and CDR2 sequences are SGHRS and YFSETQ. The CDR3 contains 11 residues. CDR3 sequence (DNA): TGCGCCAGCAGCTTGAAGGAGACCCAGTACTTC. Protein product: CASSLKETQYF. The complete variable domain, with remaining parts taken from reference TRBV5-1 and TRBJ2-5, reads KAGVTQTPRYLIKTRGQQVTLSCSPISGHRSVSWYQQTPGQGLQFLFEYFSETQRNKGNFPGRFSGRQFSNSRSEMNVSTLELGDSALYLCASSLKETQYFGPGTRLLVL.

V is TRBV10-3 and J is TRBJ2-7, with unresolved D. CDR3 length equals 15 residues. V gave up 3 bases and J gave up 6 bases, with 18 bases separating them. CDR1 and CDR2 from the germline V gene are ENHRY and SYGVKD. This CDR3 is CAISDPGRMPAEQYF. DNA of the CDR3: TGTGCCATCAGTGACCCGGGCCGAATGCCCGCCGAGCAGTACTTC.

The chain employs TRBV7-9 and TRBJ1-2, with D perhaps matching TRBD1 (5 bases). The V end lost 1 base, the J end lost 3 bases, and 12 bases lay between the germline ends. Germline V lookup: CDR1 SEHNR, CDR2 FQNEAQ (reference sequence). The CDR3 is 15 amino acids. The CDR3 here is CASSLGQGKDYGYTF. The CDR3 DNA reads as TGTGCCAGCAGCTTAGGGCAGGGTAAGGACTATGGCTACACCTTC.

The chain joins TRBV30 to TRBJ2-3; D ambiguous. V shed 5 bases and J shed 1 base, with 13 bases lying between them. The CDR3 is made up of 14 amino acids. The germline V gene has CDR1 GTSNPN and CDR2 SVGIG (reference sequence). The CDR3 nucleotides are TGTGCCTGGGGGCGGCTCGGTGGCACAGATACGCAGTATTTT. Residues: CAWGRLGGTDTQYF.

V and J are TRBV6-5 and TRBJ2-2, with 7 bases fitting TRBD2. The CDR3 sequence is 16 residues long. V was pared by 0 bases and J by 0 bases, with 1 base of the junction left unmatched. The V gene's germline CDR1 is MNHEY and CDR2 SVGAGI. The CDR3 loop reads CASSYSAGANTGELFF. The CDR3 coding sequence is TGTGCCAGCAGTTACTCGGCGGGGGCGAACACCGGGGAGCTGTTTTTT.

The DNA of the CDR3 is TGTGCCAGCTCACTGACAGGATTGAACACTGAAGCTTTCTTT. As protein: CASSLTGLNTEAFF. The rearrangement joins TRBV18 to TRBJ1-1; tentatively, D is TRBD1 (6 bases). Germline values: CDR1 KGHSH, CDR2 LQKENI. Deletions cut 4 bases from V and 0 bases from J, with 9 bases between. The CDR3 contains 14 residues.

This chain joins TRBV28 and TRBJ2-1, with TRBD2 matching 16 bases. CDR1 is MDHEN, CDR2 SYDVKM, per germline. The CDR3 is 18 residues long. V lost 8 bases, J lost 6 bases, and 13 bases stayed unmatched. In nucleotides, the CDR3 is TGTGCCAGCTCACCGGGACTAGCGGGGGGGCCGGTCGTCAATGAGCAGTTCTTC. This sequence encodes CASSPGLAGGPVVNEQFF.

This chain joins TRBV19 and TRBJ1-1, with D possibly being TRBD1 (6 bases). Germline CDR1 is LNHDA and CDR2 is SQIVND (reference sequence). The V gene lost 3 bases and the J gene lost 5 bases, with 10 bases spanning the gap. The length of the CDR3 is 13 residues. This CDR3 reads CASSIDRKTEAFF. CDR3 sequence (DNA): TGTGCCAGTAGTATTGACAGGAAGACTGAAGCTTTCTTT.